This note documents a single TCR beta chain sequence. What it recognizes is unknown. The source of the sample is a study of T cell responses to AZD1222 COVID-19 vaccine. Study results and limitations: Just 5 to 7 AZD1222 recipients were seropositive at baseline. Vaccine-associated CD4 TCRs spanned spike, dominant at 160-218 and 743-854. Unmutated regions of variants are reportedly targeted by nearly half of spike-specific TCRs.

V dropped 4 bases and J dropped 4; count of bases not matched to a gene: 8. Germline V gene sequence: CDR1 SGHAT, CDR2 FQNNGV. CDR3 size: 15 residues. Here immunoSEQ multiplex PCR was the method, and the copy in TCRdb shows in-frame clones only, minus some. Of tens of thousands of clones listed, more than 70% are singletons. The genes are TRBV11-2 and TRBJ1-1, with 8 bases fitting TRBD1. Here the sequenced sample was peripheral blood, taken 28 days after the second dose of the MenACWY control vaccine. The source of this sequence is an adult who received the MenACWY meningococcal vaccine as a control. Here the CDR3 DNA reads TGTGCCAGCAGCTCGTGGACAGGGACGACCACTGAAGCTTTCTTT. This encodes CASSSWTGTTTEAFF.